Shown below are 31 T cell receptor beta chains from a single sample sequenced in a study of CD8 T cells in Susac syndrome. Random hexamers served to reverse transcribe roughly 0.45 to 1 ug RNA. Using its own MiXCR run on the immunoSEQ multiplex PCR reads, TCRdb lists one record per CDR3 protein. The repertoire has roughly 200,000 distinct CDR3 sequences, 90% to 95% of them found once; the top ten carry over 0.075%. Sequences were obtained from CD4+ T cells from PBMCs. All receptors come from a human donor with Susac syndrome.

This clonotype came up once. Here the CDR3 reads CASSEIITEAFF. The CDR3 nucleotides are TGTGCCAGCAGTGAAATAATCACTGAAGCTTTCTTT. The chain uses TRBV6-1 and TRBJ1-1; D is unresolved. The CDR3 has 12 residues. CDR1 is MNHNS and CDR2 is SASEGT in the germline V gene. The V gene lost 2 bases and the J gene lost 4 bases, with 5 bases spanning the gap.

The chain recombines TRBV2 with TRBJ2-7; 10 bases map to TRBD2. V was pared by 7 bases and J by 6 bases, with 9 bases of the junction left unmatched. The CDR3 is 14 amino acids. Germline CDR1 is SNHLY and CDR2 is FYNNEI. CDR3 coding DNA: TGTGCCAGCATGCGACTAGCGGGTCTATTCGAGCAGTACTTC. It specifies CASMRLAGLFEQYF. Based on the CDR3 plus reference TRBV2 and TRBJ2-7, the full variable domain is EPEVTQTPSHQVTQMGQEVILRCVPISNHLYFYWYRQILGQKVEFLVSFYNNEISEKSEIFDDQFSVERPDGSNFTLKIRSTKLEDSAMYFCASMRLAGLFEQYFGPGTRLTVT.

This chain uses TRBV18 with TRBJ1-2; the D gene is possibly TRBD1 (6 bases). This CDR3 is built from 13 residues. V shed 4 bases and J shed 6 bases, with 12 bases lying between them. CDR1 and CDR2 (germline): KGHSH, LQKENI. CDR3 sequence: CASSLGQLDGYTF. CDR3 in DNA: TGTGCCAGCTCACTAGGACAGCTAGATGGCTACACCTTC.

The chain couples TRBV2 to TRBJ2-1; 8 bases map to TRBD1. Germline assignment: CDR1 SNHLY and CDR2 FYNNEI. Losses at the gene ends were 8 bases for V and 12 bases for J; bases not matched to a gene: 12. CDR3 length equals 13 residues. This CDR3 reads CASHSGQGRGQFF. The CDR3 region has the DNA TGTGCCAGCCACTCAGGACAGGGACGGGGGCAGTTCTTC.

The CDR3 spells CASSSRQGPAIQYF. DNA for the CDR3: TGCGCCAGCAGCTCCAGACAGGGGCCGGCCATTCAGTACTTC. This rearrangement joins TRBV5-1 to TRBJ2-4, with 8 bases lining up with TRBD1. The V gene end was trimmed by 3 bases and the J gene end by 9 bases; junction bases not matched to a gene: 8. Germline CDR1 SGHRS, CDR2 YFSETQ. CDR3 length: 14 residues.

The chain recombines TRBV15 with TRBJ2-7, with D uncertain. The CDR3 is 12 amino acids. Germline V gene sequence: CDR1 LNHNV, CDR2 YYDKDF (reference sequence). The germline V and J ends were trimmed by 3 bases and 5 bases, with 8 bases remaining between them. CDR3: CATSSRWDEQYF. For the CDR3, the DNA is TGTGCCACCAGCAGTCGGTGGGACGAGCAGTACTTC.

The chain has TRBV30 and TRBJ1-1; D perhaps matches TRBD1 (5 bases). Germline assignment: CDR1 GTSNPN and CDR2 SVGIG (reference sequence). Trimming stripped 5 bases from V and 10 bases from J, with 17 bases between. The CDR3 has 12 amino acids. DNA of the CDR3: TGTGCCTGGGAAAGGGGATTTGGGGGAGCTTTCTTT. It encodes CAWERGFGGAFF.

The chain carries TRBV20-1 and TRBJ2-5; 8 bases align to TRBD2. The length of the CDR3 is 12 residues. With 5 bases clipped from V and 5 bases from J, the junction kept 4 bases outside the gene matches. The germline V gene has CDR1 DFQATT and CDR2 SNEGSKA (reference sequence). The DNA of the CDR3 is TGCAGTGCTGGGGGACTAGGGGAGACCCAGTACTTC. It codes for CSAGGLGETQYF.

The rearrangement joins TRBV6-5 to TRBJ1-2; the D gene is possibly TRBD1 (6 bases). Germline values: CDR1 MNHEY, CDR2 SVGAGI. This CDR3 region has 14 residues. Trimming shortened V by 8 bases and J by 4 bases, and 17 bases separated the two germline ends. The CDR3, as DNA: TGTGCCAGCCGTCGGGGGACAAAAGGCTATGGCTACACCTTC. Amino acid sequence: CASRRGTKGYGYTF.

The chain joins TRBV3-1 to TRBJ2-3, with D possibly matching TRBD2 (6 bases). This CDR3 comprises 16 residues. The germline CDR1 and CDR2 sequences are LGHDT and YNNKEL (reference sequence). Trimming shortened V by 1 base and J by 1 base, and 12 bases separated the two germline ends. CDR3 sequence (DNA): TGTGCCAGCAGCCAAGGATCCGGCGGGGGCACAGATACGCAGTATTTT. It encodes CASSQGSGGGTDTQYF.

CDR3 amino acids: CSARELGTTTEAFF. The CDR3 DNA reads as TGCAGTGCTAGAGAGCTAGGGACAACCACTGAAGCTTTCTTT. V usage is TRBV20-1 and J usage is TRBJ1-1, with D possibly being TRBD1 (6 bases). The CDR3 consists of 14 residues. CDR1 is DFQATT, CDR2 SNEGSKA, per germline (reference sequence). With 0 bases removed from V and 4 bases from J, the gap between germline ends came to 12 bases.

The V and J genes are TRBV12-3 or TRBV12-4 and TRBJ1-5; D is ambiguous. The CDR3 contains 12 residues. With 3 bases removed from V and 9 bases from J, the gap between germline ends came to 9 bases. The CDR3 is CASSFGGRPQHF. DNA for the CDR3: TGTGCCAGCAGTTTCGGAGGTAGGCCCCAGCATTTT.

This chain links TRBV19 with TRBJ2-7; 10 nucleotides line up with TRBD1. The CDR3 is made up of 14 amino acids. With V trimmed by 9 bases and J by 1 base, 6 bases remained unmatched. Germline CDR1 reads LNHDA; CDR2 reads SQIVND (reference sequence). CDR3 loop: CASRADRGSYEQYF. CDR3 in DNA: TGTGCCAGCCGAGCGGACAGGGGGTCCTACGAGCAGTACTTC.

CDR3 bases: TGTGCCAGCAGCGTAGCGGGACAGGGGGCACTCTATGGCTACACCTTC. It is translated as CASSVAGQGALYGYTF. The V and J genes are TRBV9 and TRBJ1-2, with 12 bases lining up with TRBD1. Germline CDR1 reads SGDLS; CDR2 reads YYNGEE. V trimming: 0 bases; J trimming: 4 bases; junction bases outside the gene matches: 4. The CDR3 extends over 16 amino acids.

The V call is TRBV5-1, the J call TRBJ1-1, with TRBD1 matching over 8 bases. Germline CDR1 reads SGHRS; CDR2 reads YFSETQ. V shed 4 bases and J 5 bases; nucleotides not matched to a gene: 10. This CDR3 has 15 amino acids. The CDR3 region is CASSPGGRWVTEAFF. CDR3 DNA sequence: TGCGCCAGCAGCCCAGGGGGCCGGTGGGTTACTGAAGCTTTCTTT.

The rearrangement joins TRBV12-3 or TRBV12-4 to TRBJ1-5, with D perhaps TRBD1 (5 bases). V was clipped by 4 bases and J by 7 bases, with 14 bases between them. The CDR3 has 14 amino acids. CDR3: CASSSGHGDQPQHF. CDR3 DNA sequence: TGTGCCAGCAGTTCCGGGCATGGGGACCAGCCCCAGCATTTT.

The chain uses TRBV20-1 and TRBJ1-1, with D perhaps matching TRBD1 (6 bases). V shed 5 bases and J shed 1 base, with 11 bases lying between them. This CDR3 is 13 amino acids long. Germline loops: CDR1 DFQATT, CDR2 SNEGSKA (reference sequence). The CDR3 DNA reads TGCAGTGCTCGTAGAGGGGGGAACACTGAAGCTTTCTTT. Encoded protein: CSARRGGNTEAFF.

The CDR3 region has the DNA TGTGCCAGCAGTTTACCGTCCCTAGCGGGGGGCGGCACAGATACGCAGTATTTT. It yields the protein CASSLPSLAGGGTDTQYF. The chain links TRBV12-3 or TRBV12-4 to TRBJ2-3; 11 bases are shared with TRBD2. The junction had 8 bases not matched to a gene; V was cut back by 2 bases and J by 1 base. This CDR3 spans 18 amino acids.

CDR3 residues: CARGTSGGHLSLNTGELFF. CDR3 nucleotides: TGTGCCAGAGGGACTAGCGGGGGCCATCTATCCTTGAACACCGGGGAGCTGTTTTTT. The chain recombines TRBV6-1 with TRBJ2-2; 14 bases fit TRBD2. The V and J ends lost 9 bases and 1 base, in that order; junction bases with no gene match: 13. The CDR3 length is 19 residues. Germline V gives CDR1 MNHNS, CDR2 SASEGT.

The chain combines TRBV3-1 with TRBJ1-2; the match to TRBD1 covers 8 bases. Germline CDR1 is LGHDT and CDR2 is YNNKEL (reference sequence). Trimming removed 1 base from V and 8 bases from J; junction bases left unmatched: 3. The CDR3 has 13 amino acids. The CDR3 coding sequence is TGTGCCAGCAGCCAAGGACAGGGGTGGGGCTACACCTTC. Protein: CASSQGQGWGYTF. The complete variable domain, with remaining parts taken from reference TRBV3-1 and TRBJ1-2, reads DTAVSQTPKYLVTQMGNDKSIKCEQNLGHDTMYWYKQDSKKFLKIMFSYNNKELIINETVPNRFSPKSPDKAHLNLHINSLELGDSAVYFCASSQGQGWGYTFGSGTRLTVV.

This chain links TRBV12-3 or TRBV12-4 with TRBJ1-1; 9 positions agree with TRBD1. J lost 4 bases, V lost 5 bases, and 8 bases had no gene match. CDR3 size: 15 residues. CDR3 in amino acids: CASSPGTGFGTEAFF. The DNA of the CDR3 is TGTGCCAGCAGTCCCGGGACAGGGTTTGGCACTGAAGCTTTCTTT.

The chain recombines TRBV2 with TRBJ2-5; D is tentatively TRBD1 or TRBD2 (6 bases each). The CDR3 has 13 residues. V was trimmed by 7 bases and J by 7 bases, leaving 16 bases between them. Germline lookup yields CDR1 SNHLY and CDR2 FYNNEI. CDR3 sequence reads: CASKVRTGATQYF. DNA of the CDR3: TGTGCCAGCAAGGTCCGAACGGGGGCGACCCAGTACTTC.

The chain is built from TRBV29-1 and TRBJ1-2; no clear D. Trimming removed 0 bases from V and 4 bases from J, with 9 bases in between. Germline CDR1 reads SQVTM; CDR2 reads ANQGSEA. The CDR3 is 13 residues long. CDR3 nucleotides: TGCAGCGTTGAAGAAGGGATCGGCTATGGCTACACCTTC. It codes for CSVEEGIGYGYTF.

This clonotype has just one count. The CDR3 coding sequence is TGTGCCAGCAGTTCCCCTCCTCGGCGGGAGGGGAGAACCGGGGAGCTGTTTTTT. Its translation: CASSSPPRREGRTGELFF. The chain recombines TRBV28 with TRBJ2-2; 9 bases map to TRBD2. J lost 5 bases, V lost 4 bases, and 14 bases had no gene match. Germline values: CDR1 MDHEN, CDR2 SYDVKM. The length of the CDR3 is 18 residues.

The gene calls are TRBV20-1 and TRBJ2-7, with D uncertain. V dropped 3 bases and J dropped 3 bases, with 9 bases sitting between them. CDR1 is DFQATT and CDR2 is SNEGSKA in the germline V gene (reference sequence). The CDR3 is 12 residues long. The CDR3 bases are TGCAGTGCTAGTCTAGGTCGCTACGAGCAGTACTTC. Translated, it gives CSASLGRYEQYF.

The chain uses TRBV6-5 and TRBJ1-2, with 11 bases identical to TRBD1. With 10 bases clipped from V and 4 bases from J, the junction kept 8 bases outside the gene matches. The CDR3 runs 14 residues. Germline V lookup: CDR1 MNHEY, CDR2 SVGAGI. CDR3 sequence: CATRTGGMGYGYTF. The CDR3 DNA follows: TGTGCCACTCGGACAGGGGGCATGGGCTATGGCTACACCTTC.

The V and J genes are TRBV5-1 and TRBJ2-1; D tentatively fits TRBD1 or TRBD2 (5 bases each). Germline CDR1 reads SGHRS; CDR2 reads YFSETQ. The CDR3 extends over 15 amino acids. V was trimmed by 3 bases and J by 1 base, leaving 11 bases between them. The CDR3: CASSSLGDSYNEQFF. DNA for the CDR3: TGCGCCAGCAGCTCCTTGGGGGATTCCTACAATGAGCAGTTCTTC.

V and J are TRBV29-1 and TRBJ1-2; no reliable D call. V dropped 3 bases and J dropped 4 bases, with 9 bases sitting between them. This CDR3 is built from 12 residues. Germline CDR1 is SQVTM and CDR2 is ANQGSEA. The CDR3 coding sequence is TGCAGCGTTGATAAGCTTCTCTATGGCTACACCTTC. Its translation is CSVDKLLYGYTF.

The rearrangement links TRBV10-1 to TRBJ2-1; D call uncertain. The CDR3 spans 13 residues. Germline V gene lookup returns CDR1 WNHNN and CDR2 SYGVQD (reference sequence). V was pared by 6 bases and J by 4 bases, with 10 bases between. The CDR3: CASSDTDYNEQFF. The CDR3 bases are TGCGCCAGCAGCGACACGGATTACAATGAGCAGTTCTTC.

V and J are TRBV7-9 and TRBJ2-3, with D unresolved. The CDR3 consists of 17 residues. CDR1 SEHNR and CDR2 FQNEAQ come from the germline V gene (reference sequence). V was shortened by 1 base and J by 0 bases, with 14 bases between the two germline ends. CDR3 in amino acids: CASSLGWQTPSTDTQYF. The DNA of the CDR3 is TGTGCCAGCAGCTTAGGCTGGCAAACCCCTAGCACAGATACGCAGTATTTT.

The chain is built from TRBV15 and TRBJ2-6; D is unresolved. CDR3 size: 15 residues. V was cut by 1 base and J by 2 bases, with 6 bases left in between. The germline CDR1 and CDR2 sequences are LNHNV and YYDKDF (reference sequence). The CDR3, as DNA: TGTGCCACCAGCAGAGCCCTACCTGGGGCCAACGTCCTGACTTTC. It encodes CATSRALPGANVLTF.